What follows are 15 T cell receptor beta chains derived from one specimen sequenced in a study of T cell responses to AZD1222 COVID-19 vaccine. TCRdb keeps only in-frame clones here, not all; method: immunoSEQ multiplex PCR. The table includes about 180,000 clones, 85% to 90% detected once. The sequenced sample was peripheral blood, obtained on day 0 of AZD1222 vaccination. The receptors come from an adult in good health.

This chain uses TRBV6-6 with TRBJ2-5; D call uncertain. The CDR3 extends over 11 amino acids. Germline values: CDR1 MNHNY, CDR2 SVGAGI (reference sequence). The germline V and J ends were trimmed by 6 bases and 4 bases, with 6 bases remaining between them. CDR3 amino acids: CASSERETQYF. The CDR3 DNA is TGTGCCAGCAGCGAAAGAGAGACCCAGTACTTC.

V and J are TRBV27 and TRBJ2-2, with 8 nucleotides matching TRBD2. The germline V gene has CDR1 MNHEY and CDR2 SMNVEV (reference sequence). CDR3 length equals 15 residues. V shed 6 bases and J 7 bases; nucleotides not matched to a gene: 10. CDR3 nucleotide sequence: TGTGCCAGCAGCTTAGCGGGGAGGCGTGGCGGGGAGCTGTTTTTT. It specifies CASSLAGRRGGELFF.

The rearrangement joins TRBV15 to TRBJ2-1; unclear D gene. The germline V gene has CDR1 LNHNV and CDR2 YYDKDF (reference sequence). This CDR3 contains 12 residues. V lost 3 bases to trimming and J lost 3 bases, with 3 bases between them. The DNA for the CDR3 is TGTGCCACCAGCAGGGACTACAATGAGCAGTTCTTC. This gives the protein CATSRDYNEQFF.

The CDR3 region is CASTIQGANQPQHF. Written as DNA, the CDR3 is TGTGCCAGCACTATACAGGGGGCCAATCAGCCCCAGCATTTT. J is TRBJ1-5 and V is TRBV28; 9 bases map to TRBD1. V trimming: 7 bases; J trimming: 3 bases; junction bases outside the gene matches: 4. This CDR3 is 14 amino acids long. Germline assignment: CDR1 MDHEN and CDR2 SYDVKM.

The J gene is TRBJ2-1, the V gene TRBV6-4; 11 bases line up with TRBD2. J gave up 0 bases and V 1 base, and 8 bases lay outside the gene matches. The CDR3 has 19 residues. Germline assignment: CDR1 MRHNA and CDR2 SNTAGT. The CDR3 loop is CASSDFTSGGLSSYNEQFF. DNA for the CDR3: TGTGCCAGCAGTGACTTTACTAGCGGGGGATTGAGCTCCTACAATGAGCAGTTCTTC.

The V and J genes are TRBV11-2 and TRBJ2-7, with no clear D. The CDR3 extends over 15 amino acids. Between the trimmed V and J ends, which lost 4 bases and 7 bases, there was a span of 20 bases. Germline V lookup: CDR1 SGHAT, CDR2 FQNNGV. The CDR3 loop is CASSSTSGRLNEQYV. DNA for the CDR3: TGTGCCAGCAGCTCTACAAGTGGGCGTCTAAATGAGCAGTACGTC.

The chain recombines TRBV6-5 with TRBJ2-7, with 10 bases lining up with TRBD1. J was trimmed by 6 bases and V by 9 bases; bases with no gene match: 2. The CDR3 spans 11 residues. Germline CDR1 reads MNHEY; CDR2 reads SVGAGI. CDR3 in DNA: TGTGCCAGTCGACAGGGGGCCGAGCAGTACTTC. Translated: CASRQGAEQYF.

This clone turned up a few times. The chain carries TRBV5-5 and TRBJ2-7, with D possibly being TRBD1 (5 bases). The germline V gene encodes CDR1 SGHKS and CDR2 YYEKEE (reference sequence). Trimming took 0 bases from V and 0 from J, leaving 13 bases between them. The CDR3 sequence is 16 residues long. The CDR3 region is CASSLGDRYYSYEQYF. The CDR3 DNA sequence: TGTGCCAGCAGCTTGGGAGACAGATACTACTCCTACGAGCAGTACTTC.

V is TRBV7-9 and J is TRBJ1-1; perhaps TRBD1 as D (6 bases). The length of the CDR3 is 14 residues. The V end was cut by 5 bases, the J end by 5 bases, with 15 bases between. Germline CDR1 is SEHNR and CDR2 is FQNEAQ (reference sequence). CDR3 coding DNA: TGTGCCAGCAGCGAACAGGGTTTGGGGACTGAAGCTTTCTTT. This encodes CASSEQGLGTEAFF.

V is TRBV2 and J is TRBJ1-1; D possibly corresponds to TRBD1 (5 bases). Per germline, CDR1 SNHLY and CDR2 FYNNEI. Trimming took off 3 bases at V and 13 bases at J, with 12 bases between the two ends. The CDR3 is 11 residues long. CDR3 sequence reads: CASSDPGYGFF. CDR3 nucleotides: TGTGCCAGCAGTGACCCAGGGTATGGTTTCTTT. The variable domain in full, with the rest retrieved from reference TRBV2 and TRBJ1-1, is EPEVTQTPSHQVTQMGQEVILRCVPISNHLYFYWYRQILGQKVEFLVSFYNNEISEKSEIFDDQFSVERPDGSNFTLKIRSTKLEDSAMYFCASSDPGYGFFGQGTRLTVV.

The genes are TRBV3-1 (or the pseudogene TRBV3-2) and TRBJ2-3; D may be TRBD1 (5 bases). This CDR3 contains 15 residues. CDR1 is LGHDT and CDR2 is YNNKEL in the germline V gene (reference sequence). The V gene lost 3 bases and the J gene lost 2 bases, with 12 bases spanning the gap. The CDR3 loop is CASSQRQKITDTQYF. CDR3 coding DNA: TGTGCCAGCAGCCAGAGACAGAAAATCACAGATACGCAGTATTTT.

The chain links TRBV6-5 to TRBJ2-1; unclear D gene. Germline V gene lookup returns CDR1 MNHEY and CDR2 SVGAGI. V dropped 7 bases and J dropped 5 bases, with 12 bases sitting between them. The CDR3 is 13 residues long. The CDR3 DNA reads TGTGCCAGCAACCGAGACAACAACAATGAGCAGTTCTTC. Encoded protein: CASNRDNNNEQFF.

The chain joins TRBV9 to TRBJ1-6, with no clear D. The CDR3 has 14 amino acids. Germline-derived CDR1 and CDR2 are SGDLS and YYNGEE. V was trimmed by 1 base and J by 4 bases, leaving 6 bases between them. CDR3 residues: CASSVSQYNSPLHF. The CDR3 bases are TGTGCCAGCAGCGTAAGCCAATATAATTCACCCCTCCACTTT.

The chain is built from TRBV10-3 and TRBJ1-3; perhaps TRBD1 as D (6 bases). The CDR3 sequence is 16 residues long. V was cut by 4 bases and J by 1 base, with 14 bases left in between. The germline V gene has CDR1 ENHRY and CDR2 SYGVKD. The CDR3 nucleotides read TGTGCCATCAGTGCAGATATGGGGGCATCTGGAAACACCATATATTTT. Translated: CAISADMGASGNTIYF.

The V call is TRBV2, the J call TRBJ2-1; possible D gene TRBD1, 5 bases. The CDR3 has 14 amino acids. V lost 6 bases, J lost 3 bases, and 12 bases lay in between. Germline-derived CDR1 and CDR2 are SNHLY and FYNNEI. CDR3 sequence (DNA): TGTGCCAGCAGGGTACAGGTGATCTACAATGAGCAGTTCTTC. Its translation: CASRVQVIYNEQFF.